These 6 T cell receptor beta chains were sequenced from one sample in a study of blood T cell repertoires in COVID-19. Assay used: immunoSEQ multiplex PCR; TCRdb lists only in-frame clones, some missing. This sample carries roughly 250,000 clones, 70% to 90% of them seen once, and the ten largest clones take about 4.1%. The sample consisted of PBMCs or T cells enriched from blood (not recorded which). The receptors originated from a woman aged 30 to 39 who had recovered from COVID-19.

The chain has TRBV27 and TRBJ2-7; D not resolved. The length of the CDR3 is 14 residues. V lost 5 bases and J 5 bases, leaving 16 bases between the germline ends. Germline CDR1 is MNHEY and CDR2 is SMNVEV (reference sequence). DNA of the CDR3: TGTGCCAGCAGTACCCTATCGAGCGCAGACGAGCAGTACTTC. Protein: CASSTLSSADEQYF.

Here the CDR3 DNA reads TGTGCCAGCAGCCAGACAGCGAATCAGCCCCAGCATTTT. Protein product: CASSQTANQPQHF. The gene calls are TRBV12-3 or TRBV12-4 and TRBJ1-5; TRBD1 is a possible D gene (5 bases). Trimming left V 6 bases short and J 4 bases short, with 10 bases between. This CDR3 has 13 amino acids.

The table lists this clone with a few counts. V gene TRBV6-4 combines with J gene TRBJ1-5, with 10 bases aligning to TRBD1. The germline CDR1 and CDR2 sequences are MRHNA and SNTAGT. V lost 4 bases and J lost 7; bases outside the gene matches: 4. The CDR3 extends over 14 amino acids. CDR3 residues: CASSAGTGEQPQHF. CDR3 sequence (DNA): TGTGCCAGCAGTGCCGGGACAGGGGAACAGCCCCAGCATTTT.

CDR3 sequence reads: CASSSHPNSNQPQHF. As DNA, the CDR3 is TGTGCCAGCAGCTCACACCCCAATAGCAATCAGCCCCAGCATTTT. The chain has TRBV5-8 and TRBJ1-5, with no clear D. The CDR3 is made up of 15 amino acids. Germline lookup yields CDR1 SGHTS and CDR2 YDEGEE. V lost 3 bases, J lost 0 bases, and 10 bases lay in between. The entire variable domain, with the rest obtained from reference TRBV5-8 and TRBJ1-5, is as follows: EAGVTQSPTHLIKTRGQQATLRCSPISGHTSVYWYQQALGLGLQFLLWYDEGEERNRGNFPPRFSGRQFPNYSSELNVNALELEDSALYLCASSSHPNSNQPQHFGDGTRLSIL.

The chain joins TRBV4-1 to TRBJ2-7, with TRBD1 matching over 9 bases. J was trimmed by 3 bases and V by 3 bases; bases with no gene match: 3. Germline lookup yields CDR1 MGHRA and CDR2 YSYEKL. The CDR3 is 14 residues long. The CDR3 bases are TGCGCCAGCAGCCACGAGACAGGGGGCTACGAGCAGTACTTC. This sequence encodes CASSHETGGYEQYF.

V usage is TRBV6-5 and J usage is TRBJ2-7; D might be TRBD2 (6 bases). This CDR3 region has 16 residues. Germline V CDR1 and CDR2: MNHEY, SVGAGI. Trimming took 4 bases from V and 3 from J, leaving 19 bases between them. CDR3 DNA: TGTGCCAGCAGTTTACGTACCGGGGGAGCTTACTACGAGCAGTACTTC. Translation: CASSLRTGGAYYEQYF.